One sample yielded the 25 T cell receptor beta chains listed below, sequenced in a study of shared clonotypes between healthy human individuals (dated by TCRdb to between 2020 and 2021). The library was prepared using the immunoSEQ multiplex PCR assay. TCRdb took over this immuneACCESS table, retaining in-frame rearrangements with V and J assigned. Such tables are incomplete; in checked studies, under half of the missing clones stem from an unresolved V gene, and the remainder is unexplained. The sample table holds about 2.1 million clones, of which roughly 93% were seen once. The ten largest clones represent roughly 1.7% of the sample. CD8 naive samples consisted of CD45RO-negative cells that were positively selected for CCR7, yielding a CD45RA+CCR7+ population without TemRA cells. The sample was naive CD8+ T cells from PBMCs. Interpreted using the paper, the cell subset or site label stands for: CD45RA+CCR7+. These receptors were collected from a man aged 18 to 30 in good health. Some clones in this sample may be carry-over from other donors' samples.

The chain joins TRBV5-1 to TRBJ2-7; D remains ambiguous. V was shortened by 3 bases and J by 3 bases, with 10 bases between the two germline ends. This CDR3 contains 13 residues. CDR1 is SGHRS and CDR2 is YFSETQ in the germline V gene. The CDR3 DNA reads TGCGCCAGCAGCTACCTATCGGGCTACGAGCAGTACTTC. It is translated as CASSYLSGYEQYF.

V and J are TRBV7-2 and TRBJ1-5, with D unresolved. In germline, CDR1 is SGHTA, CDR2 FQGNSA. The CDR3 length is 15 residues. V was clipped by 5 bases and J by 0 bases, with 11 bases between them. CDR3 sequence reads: CASSPVLGSNQPQHF. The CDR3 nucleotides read TGTGCCAGCAGCCCCGTTTTAGGTAGCAATCAGCCCCAGCATTTT.

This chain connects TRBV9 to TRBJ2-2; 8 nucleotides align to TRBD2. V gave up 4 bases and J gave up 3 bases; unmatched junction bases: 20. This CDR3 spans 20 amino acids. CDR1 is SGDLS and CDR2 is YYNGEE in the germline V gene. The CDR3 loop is CASSHNLAGNFARDTGELFF. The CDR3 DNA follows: TGTGCCAGCAGCCACAACCTAGCGGGTAATTTCGCGAGGGACACCGGGGAGCTGTTTTTT.

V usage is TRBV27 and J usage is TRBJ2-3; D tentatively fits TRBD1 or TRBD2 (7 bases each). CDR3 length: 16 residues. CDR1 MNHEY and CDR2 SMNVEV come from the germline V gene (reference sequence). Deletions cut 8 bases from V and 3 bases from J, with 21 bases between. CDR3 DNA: TGTGCCAGCTACCAGGGGGGGCTCGGGTGGACAGATACGCAGTATTTT. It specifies CASYQGGLGWTDTQYF.

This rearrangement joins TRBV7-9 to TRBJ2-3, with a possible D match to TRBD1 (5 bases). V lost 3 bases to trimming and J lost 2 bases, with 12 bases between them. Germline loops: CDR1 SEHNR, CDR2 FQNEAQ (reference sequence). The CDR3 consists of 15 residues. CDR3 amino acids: CASSFRQGFTDTQYF. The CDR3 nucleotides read TGTGCCAGCAGCTTCCGGCAGGGTTTCACAGATACGCAGTATTTT.

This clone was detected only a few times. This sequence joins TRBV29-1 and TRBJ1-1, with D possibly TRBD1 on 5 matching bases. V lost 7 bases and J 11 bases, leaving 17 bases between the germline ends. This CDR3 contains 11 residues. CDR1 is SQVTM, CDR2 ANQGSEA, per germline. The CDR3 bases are TGCAGCGGACTAATAGACAGTGGGGCTTTCTTT. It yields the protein CSGLIDSGAFF. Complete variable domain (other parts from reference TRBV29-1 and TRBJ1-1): SAVISQKPSRDICQRGTSLTIQCQVDSQVTMMFWYRQQPGQSLTLIATANQGSEATYESGFVIDKFPISRPNLTFSTLTVSNMSPEDSSIYLCSGLIDSGAFFGQGTRLTVV.

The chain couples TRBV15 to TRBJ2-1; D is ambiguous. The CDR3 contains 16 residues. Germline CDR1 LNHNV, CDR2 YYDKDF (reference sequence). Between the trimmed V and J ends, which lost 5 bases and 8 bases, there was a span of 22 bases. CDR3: CATSRAYQSPSDEQFF. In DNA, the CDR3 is TGTGCCACCAGCCGAGCCTATCAATCCCCCTCCGATGAGCAGTTCTTC. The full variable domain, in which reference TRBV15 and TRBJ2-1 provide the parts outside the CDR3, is DAMVIQNPRYQVTQFGKPVTLSCSQTLNHNVMYWYQQKSSQAPKLLFHYYDKDFNNEADTPDNFQSRRPNTSFCFLDIRSPGLGDTAMYLCATSRAYQSPSDEQFFGPGTRLTVL.

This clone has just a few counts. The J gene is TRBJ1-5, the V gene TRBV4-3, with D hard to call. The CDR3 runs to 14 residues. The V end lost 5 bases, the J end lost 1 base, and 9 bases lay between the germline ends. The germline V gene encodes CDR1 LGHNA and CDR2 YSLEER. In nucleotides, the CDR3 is TGCGCCAGCAGCTGGACGGCCAGCAATCAGCCCCAGCATTTT. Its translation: CASSWTASNQPQHF.

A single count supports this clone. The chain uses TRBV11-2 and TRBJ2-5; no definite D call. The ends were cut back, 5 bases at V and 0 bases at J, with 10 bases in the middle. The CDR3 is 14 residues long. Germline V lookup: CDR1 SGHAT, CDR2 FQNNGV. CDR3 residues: CASSQSRDQETQYF. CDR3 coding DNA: TGTGCCAGCAGCCAATCAAGGGACCAAGAGACCCAGTACTTC.

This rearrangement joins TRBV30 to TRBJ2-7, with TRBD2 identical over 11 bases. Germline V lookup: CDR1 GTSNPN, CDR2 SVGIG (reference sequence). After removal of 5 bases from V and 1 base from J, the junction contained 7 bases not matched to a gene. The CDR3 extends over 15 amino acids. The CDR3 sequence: CAWSIGLAGSYEQYF. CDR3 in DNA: TGTGCCTGGTCCATCGGACTAGCGGGTTCCTACGAGCAGTACTTC.

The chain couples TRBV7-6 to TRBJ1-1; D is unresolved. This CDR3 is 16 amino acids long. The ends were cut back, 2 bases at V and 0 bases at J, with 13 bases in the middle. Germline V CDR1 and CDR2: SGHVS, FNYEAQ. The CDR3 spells CASSLWVVSMNTEAFF. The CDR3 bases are TGTGCCAGCAGCTTATGGGTTGTCAGTATGAACACTGAAGCTTTCTTT.

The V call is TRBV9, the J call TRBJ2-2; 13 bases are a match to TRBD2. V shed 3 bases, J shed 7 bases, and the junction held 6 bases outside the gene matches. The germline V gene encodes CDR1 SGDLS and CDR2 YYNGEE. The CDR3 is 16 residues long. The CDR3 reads CASSELAGGPVGELFF. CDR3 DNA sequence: TGTGCCAGCAGCGAACTAGCGGGAGGGCCAGTCGGGGAGCTGTTTTTT.

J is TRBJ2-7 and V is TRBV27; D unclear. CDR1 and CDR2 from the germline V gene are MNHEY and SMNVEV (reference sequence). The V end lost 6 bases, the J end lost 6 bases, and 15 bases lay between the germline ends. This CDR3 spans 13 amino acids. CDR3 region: CASSLGWGSEQYF. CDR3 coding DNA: TGTGCCAGCAGCCTGGGGTGGGGTAGCGAGCAGTACTTC.

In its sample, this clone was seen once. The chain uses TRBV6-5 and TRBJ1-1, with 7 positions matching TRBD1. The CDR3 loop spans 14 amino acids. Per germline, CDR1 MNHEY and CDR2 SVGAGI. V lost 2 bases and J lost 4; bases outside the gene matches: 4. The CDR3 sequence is CASSYGTVSTEAFF. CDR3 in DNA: TGTGCCAGCAGTTACGGGACAGTAAGCACTGAAGCTTTCTTT.

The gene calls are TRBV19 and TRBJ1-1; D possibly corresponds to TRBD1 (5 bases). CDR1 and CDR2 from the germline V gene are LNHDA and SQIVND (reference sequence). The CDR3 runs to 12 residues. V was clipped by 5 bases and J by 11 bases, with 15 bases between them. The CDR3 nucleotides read TGTGCCAGTAGTGGTCCGGACAAAGAGGCTTTCTTT. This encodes CASSGPDKEAFF. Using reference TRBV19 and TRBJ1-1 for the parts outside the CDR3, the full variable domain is DGGITQSPKYLFRKEGQNVTLSCEQNLNHDAMYWYRQDPGQGLRLIYYSQIVNDFQKGDIAEGYSVSREKKESFPLTVTSAQKNPTAFYLCASSGPDKEAFFGQGTRLTVV.

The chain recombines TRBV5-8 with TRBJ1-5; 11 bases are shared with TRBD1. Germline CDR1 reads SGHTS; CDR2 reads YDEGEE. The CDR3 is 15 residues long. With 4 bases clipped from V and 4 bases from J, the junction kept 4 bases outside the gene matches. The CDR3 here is CASSPGTGGNQPQHF. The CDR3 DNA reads TGTGCCAGCAGCCCAGGGACAGGGGGTAATCAGCCCCAGCATTTT. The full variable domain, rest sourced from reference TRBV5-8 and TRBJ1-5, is EAGVTQSPTHLIKTRGQQATLRCSPISGHTSVYWYQQALGLGLQFLLWYDEGEERNRGNFPPRFSGRQFPNYSSELNVNALELEDSALYLCASSPGTGGNQPQHFGDGTRLSIL.

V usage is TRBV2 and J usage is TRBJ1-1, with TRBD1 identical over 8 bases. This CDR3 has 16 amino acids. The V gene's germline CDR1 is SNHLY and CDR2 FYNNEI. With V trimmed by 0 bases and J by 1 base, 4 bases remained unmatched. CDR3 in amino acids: CASSEARQGPNTEAFF. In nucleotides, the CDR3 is TGTGCCAGCAGTGAAGCAAGACAGGGGCCGAACACTGAAGCTTTCTTT.

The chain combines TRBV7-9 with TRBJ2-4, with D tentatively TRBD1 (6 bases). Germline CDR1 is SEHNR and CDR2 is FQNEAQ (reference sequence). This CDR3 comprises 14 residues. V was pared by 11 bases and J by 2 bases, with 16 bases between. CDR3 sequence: CAGTTDPPKNIQYF. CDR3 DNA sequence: TGTGCCGGGACAACAGATCCTCCCAAAAACATTCAGTACTTC.

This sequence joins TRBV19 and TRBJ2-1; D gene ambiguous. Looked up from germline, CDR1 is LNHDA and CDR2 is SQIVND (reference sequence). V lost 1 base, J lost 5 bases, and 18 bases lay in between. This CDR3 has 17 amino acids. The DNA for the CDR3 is TGTGCCAGTAGTATAGTCCCCGCTGGGGTAGGCCACAATGAGCAGTTCTTC. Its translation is CASSIVPAGVGHNEQFF.

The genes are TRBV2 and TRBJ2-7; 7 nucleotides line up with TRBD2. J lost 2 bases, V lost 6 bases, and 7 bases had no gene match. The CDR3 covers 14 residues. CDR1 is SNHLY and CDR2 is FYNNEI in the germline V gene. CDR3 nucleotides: TGTGCCAGCAGCACTAGTGGGAGGGCCTACGAGCAGTACTTC. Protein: CASSTSGRAYEQYF.

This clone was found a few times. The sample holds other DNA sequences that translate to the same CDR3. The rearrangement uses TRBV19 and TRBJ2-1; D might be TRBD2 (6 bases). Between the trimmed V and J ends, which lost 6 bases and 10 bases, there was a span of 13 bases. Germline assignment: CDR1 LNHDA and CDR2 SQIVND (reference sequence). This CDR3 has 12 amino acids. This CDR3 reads CASSIGGGEQFF. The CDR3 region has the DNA TGTGCCAGTAGCATTGGTGGAGGGGAGCAGTTCTTC.

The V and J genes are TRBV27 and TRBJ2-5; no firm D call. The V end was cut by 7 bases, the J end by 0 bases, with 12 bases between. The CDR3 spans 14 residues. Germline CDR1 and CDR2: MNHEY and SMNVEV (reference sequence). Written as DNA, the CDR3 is TGTGCCAGCAACGCTAGGCCTTACCAAGAGACCCAGTACTTC. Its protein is CASNARPYQETQYF.

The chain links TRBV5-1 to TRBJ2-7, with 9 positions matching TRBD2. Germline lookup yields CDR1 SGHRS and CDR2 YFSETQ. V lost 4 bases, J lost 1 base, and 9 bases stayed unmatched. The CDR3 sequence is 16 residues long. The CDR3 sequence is CASSPVAGAPSYEQYF. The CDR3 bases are TGCGCCAGCAGCCCGGTAGCGGGAGCCCCTTCCTACGAGCAGTACTTC.

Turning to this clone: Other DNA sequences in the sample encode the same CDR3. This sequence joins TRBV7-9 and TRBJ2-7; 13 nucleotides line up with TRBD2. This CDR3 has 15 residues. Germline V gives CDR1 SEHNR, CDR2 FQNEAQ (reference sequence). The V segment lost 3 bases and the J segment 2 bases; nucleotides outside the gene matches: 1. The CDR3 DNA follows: TGTGCCAGCAGCTTGGGGACTAGCGGGACCTACGAGCAGTACTTC. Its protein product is CASSLGTSGTYEQYF.

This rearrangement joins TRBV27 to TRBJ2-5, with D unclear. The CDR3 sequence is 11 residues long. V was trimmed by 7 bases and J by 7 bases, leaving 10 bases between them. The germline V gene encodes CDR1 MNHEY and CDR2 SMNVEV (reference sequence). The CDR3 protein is CASTEAGTQYF. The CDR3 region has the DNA TGTGCCAGCACTGAGGCAGGGACCCAGTACTTC.